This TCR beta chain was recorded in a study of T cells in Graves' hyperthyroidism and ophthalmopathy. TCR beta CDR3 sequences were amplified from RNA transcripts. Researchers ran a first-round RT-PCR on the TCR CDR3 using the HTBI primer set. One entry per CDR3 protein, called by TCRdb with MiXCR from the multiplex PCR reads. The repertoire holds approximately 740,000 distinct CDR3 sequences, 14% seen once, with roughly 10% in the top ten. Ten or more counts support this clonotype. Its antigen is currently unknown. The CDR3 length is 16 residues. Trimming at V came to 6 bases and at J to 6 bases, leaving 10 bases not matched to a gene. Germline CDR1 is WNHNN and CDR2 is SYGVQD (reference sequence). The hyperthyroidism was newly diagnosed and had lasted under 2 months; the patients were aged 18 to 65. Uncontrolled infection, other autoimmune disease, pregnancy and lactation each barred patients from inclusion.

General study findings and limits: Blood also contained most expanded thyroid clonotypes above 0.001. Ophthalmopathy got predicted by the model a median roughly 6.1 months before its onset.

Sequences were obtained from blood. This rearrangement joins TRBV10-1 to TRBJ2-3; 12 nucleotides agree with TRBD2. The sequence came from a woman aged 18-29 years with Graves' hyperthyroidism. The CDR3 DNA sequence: TGCGCCAGCAGCCTCGGACTAGCGGGAAGATGGGATACGCAGTATTTT. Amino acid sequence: CASSLGLAGRWDTQYF.